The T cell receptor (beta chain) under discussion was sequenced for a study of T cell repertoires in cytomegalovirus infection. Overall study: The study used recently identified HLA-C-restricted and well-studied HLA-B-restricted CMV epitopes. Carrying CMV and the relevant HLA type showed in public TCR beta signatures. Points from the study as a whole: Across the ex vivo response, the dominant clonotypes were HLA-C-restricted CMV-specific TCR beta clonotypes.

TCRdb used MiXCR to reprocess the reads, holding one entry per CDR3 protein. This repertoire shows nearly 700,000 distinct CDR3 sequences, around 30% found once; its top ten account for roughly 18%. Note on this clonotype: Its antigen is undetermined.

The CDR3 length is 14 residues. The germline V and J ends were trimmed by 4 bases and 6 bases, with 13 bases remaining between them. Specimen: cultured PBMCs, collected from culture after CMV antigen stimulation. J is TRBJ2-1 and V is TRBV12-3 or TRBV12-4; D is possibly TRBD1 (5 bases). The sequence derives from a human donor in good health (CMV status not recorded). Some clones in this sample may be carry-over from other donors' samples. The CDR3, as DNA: TGTGCCAGCAGTTCGTCCGCAGGGTCCAATGAGCAGTTCTTC. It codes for CASSSSAGSNEQFF.